The 29 T cell receptor beta chains below all came from one sample that was sequenced in a study of blood T cell repertoires in COVID-19 (dated by TCRdb to about 2020). The library was made by the immunoSEQ multiplex PCR assay. TCRdb mirrors the immuneACCESS table, restricted to in-frame sequences. Some clones are absent from its copies; in checked studies, under half trace to an unresolved V gene, and the reason for the others is unknown. Across this sample there are around 300,000 clones, with roughly 90% seen only once. The top ten clones comprise approximately 2.2% of the sample. Sample: peripheral blood. These receptor sequences come from a man aged 45-65 years with acute or convalescent COVID-19.

The rearrangement uses TRBV18 and TRBJ2-2; no reliable D call. Trimming removed 1 base from V and 2 bases from J, with 11 bases in between. Germline values: CDR1 KGHSH, CDR2 LQKENI. The CDR3 sequence is 16 residues long. CDR3 loop: CASSPLDRSNTGELFF. In DNA, the CDR3 is TGTGCCAGCTCACCACTTGATAGATCTAACACCGGGGAGCTGTTTTTT.

J is TRBJ1-4 and V is TRBV19; D not resolved. Germline loops: CDR1 LNHDA, CDR2 SQIVND (reference sequence). CDR3 length equals 13 residues. With 1 base removed from V and 7 bases from J, the gap between germline ends came to 7 bases. This CDR3 reads CASSIVGSEKLFF. The CDR3 coding sequence is TGTGCCAGTAGTATAGTGGGGAGTGAAAAACTGTTTTTT.

V and J are TRBV29-1 and TRBJ1-1; D uncertain. This CDR3 contains 10 residues. Trimming cost V 7 bases and J 7 bases, with 10 bases left between them. Germline CDR1 SQVTM, CDR2 ANQGSEA. CDR3 in DNA: TGCAGCGCCTACCGGAGTGAAGCTTTCTTT. Protein sequence: CSAYRSEAFF.

This chain connects TRBV2 to TRBJ2-1; D is ambiguous. Germline lookup yields CDR1 SNHLY and CDR2 FYNNEI. Trimming removed 3 bases at V and 4 bases at J, with 13 bases between. The CDR3 runs 15 residues. This chain's CDR3 is CASSEGSPTYNEQFF. The CDR3 DNA is TGTGCCAGCAGTGAGGGCAGCCCTACATACAATGAGCAGTTCTTC.

This chain joins TRBV6-1 and TRBJ1-4; perhaps TRBD1 as D (6 bases). The germline gives CDR1 MNHNS, CDR2 SASEGT. Between the trimmed V and J ends, which lost 3 bases and 7 bases, there was a span of 12 bases. The CDR3 runs to 14 residues. The chain's CDR3 is CASSERGGPEKLFF. The CDR3 nucleotides are TGTGCCAGCAGTGAGAGGGGGGGTCCTGAAAAACTGTTTTTT.

This chain's CDR3 is CSVTGGAETQYF. The CDR3 bases are TGCAGCGTGACAGGGGGCGCGGAGACCCAGTACTTC. The chain is built from TRBV29-1 and TRBJ2-5; 10 nucleotides agree with TRBD1. The V gene end was trimmed by 6 bases and the J gene end by 5 bases; junction bases not matched to a gene: 3. CDR1 SQVTM and CDR2 ANQGSEA come from the germline V gene. This CDR3 comprises 12 residues.

Points on this clone: Other DNA sequences of this sample code for an identical CDR3. The chain couples TRBV6-5 to TRBJ1-5, with 8 bases identical to TRBD1. This CDR3 has 14 amino acids. In germline, CDR1 is MNHEY, CDR2 SVGAGI. Trimming cost V 3 bases and J 8 bases; bases outside gene matches: 6. This CDR3 is CASSYSRGREPQHF. The CDR3 DNA reads as TGTGCCAGCAGTTATTCCAGGGGGCGTGAGCCCCAGCATTTT.

This chain links TRBV5-8 with TRBJ1-2; D perhaps matches TRBD1 (6 bases). V was shortened by 2 bases and J by 4 bases, with 12 bases between the two germline ends. The germline V gene has CDR1 SGHTS and CDR2 YDEGEE. The CDR3 sequence is 14 residues long. DNA for the CDR3: TGTGCCAGCAGCTTCGTGGACAGCTCCTATGGCTACACCTTC. It encodes CASSFVDSSYGYTF.

The rearrangement links TRBV19 to TRBJ2-3; TRBD1 agrees at 8 bases. Germline values: CDR1 LNHDA, CDR2 SQIVND (reference sequence). The CDR3 spans 15 residues. The ends lost 6 bases at V and 3 bases at J; junction bases unmatched: 8. CDR3 region: CASSPIRGRTDTQYF. The CDR3 DNA reads TGTGCCAGTAGCCCCATCAGGGGGCGGACAGATACGCAGTATTTT.

This chain uses TRBV27 with TRBJ2-7; 7 bases agree with TRBD1. The ends lost 2 bases at V and 5 bases at J; junction bases unmatched: 6. The germline V gene has CDR1 MNHEY and CDR2 SMNVEV (reference sequence). There are 14 residues in the CDR3. The CDR3 nucleotides read TGTGCCAGCAGTTTAATTGGGACAGCCGACGAGCAGTACTTC. Protein sequence: CASSLIGTADEQYF.

V gene TRBV5-1 combines with J gene TRBJ1-4; 7 bases are shared with TRBD1. V shed 4 bases and J 0 bases; nucleotides not matched to a gene: 3. Germline V gene lookup returns CDR1 SGHRS and CDR2 YFSETQ. CDR3 size: 15 residues. In nucleotides, the CDR3 is TGCGCCAGCAGCATGCAGGGGGCAACTAATGAAAAACTGTTTTTT. This encodes CASSMQGATNEKLFF.

The chain couples TRBV10-3 to TRBJ2-4, with a weak D call TRBD1 (7 bases). Per the germline V gene, CDR1 is ENHRY and CDR2 is SYGVKD. The CDR3 is 14 amino acids. V lost 0 bases and J 13 bases, leaving 16 bases between the germline ends. CDR3 protein: CAISESGGTGVQYF. CDR3 coding DNA: TGTGCCATCAGTGAGTCGGGGGGCACAGGGGTACAGTACTTC.

This sequence joins TRBV6-1 and TRBJ2-2; maybe TRBD2 (5 bases). The CDR3 contains 16 residues. CDR1 and CDR2 (germline): MNHNS, SASEGT. Trimming took off 1 base at V and 1 base at J, with 10 bases between the two ends. The CDR3 loop reads CASSEVVGVNTGELFF. The CDR3 DNA sequence: TGTGCCAGCAGTGAAGTGGTCGGGGTGAACACCGGGGAGCTGTTTTTT.

The rearrangement uses TRBV5-4 and TRBJ2-1, with 7 bases lining up with TRBD1. The CDR3 is 15 residues long. Germline V gene sequence: CDR1 SGHNT, CDR2 YYREEE (reference sequence). Unmatched junction bases numbered 8, after V lost 4 bases and J lost 4 bases. DNA for the CDR3: TGTGCCAGCAGCCTAACGGGACAGATTTACAATGAGCAGTTCTTC. This encodes CASSLTGQIYNEQFF.

This chain connects TRBV7-9 to TRBJ1-6; 9 bases align to TRBD1. The germline V gene encodes CDR1 SEHNR and CDR2 FQNEAQ (reference sequence). The V gene end was trimmed by 5 bases and the J gene end by 8 bases; junction bases not matched to a gene: 7. CDR3 length equals 15 residues. CDR3 coding DNA: TGTGCCAGCAGCCCACCGGGACAGGGTGATTCACCCCTCCACTTT. Translating gives CASSPPGQGDSPLHF.

This chain joins TRBV27 and TRBJ2-5, with 8 bases lining up with TRBD1. This CDR3 is built from 14 residues. Germline CDR1 MNHEY, CDR2 SMNVEV (reference sequence). V shed 4 bases, J shed 5 bases, and the junction held 6 bases outside the gene matches. The chain's CDR3 is CASSYRQGRETQYF. The CDR3 coding sequence is TGTGCCAGCAGTTACCGACAGGGGAGGGAGACCCAGTACTTC.

CDR3 coding DNA: TGTGCCAGCAGAGATTCAGGGGCCACAGATACGCAGTATTTT. Translated, it gives CASRDSGATDTQYF. This chain links TRBV6-5 with TRBJ2-3, with a weak D call TRBD1 (6 bases). The ends were cut back, 6 bases at V and 2 bases at J, with 12 bases in the middle. Germline V lookup: CDR1 MNHEY, CDR2 SVGAGI. This CDR3 is 14 amino acids long.

This clone has a handful of counts. CDR3 region: CASSPGQGRTYEQYF. The DNA of the CDR3 is TGTGCCAGTAGTCCGGGACAGGGGCGAACCTACGAGCAGTACTTC. This sequence joins TRBV19 and TRBJ2-7, with TRBD1 matching 10 bases. CDR1 is LNHDA, CDR2 SQIVND, per germline (reference sequence). The CDR3 spans 15 residues. Trimming removed 5 bases from V and 2 bases from J; junction bases left unmatched: 6. Drawing the rest from reference TRBV19 and TRBJ2-7, the complete variable domain is DGGITQSPKYLFRKEGQNVTLSCEQNLNHDAMYWYRQDPGQGLRLIYYSQIVNDFQKGDIAEGYSVSREKKESFPLTVTSAQKNPTAFYLCASSPGQGRTYEQYFGPGTRLTVT.

The CDR3 nucleotides read TGTGCCAGCAGCCAAGTGGGGGGGCAGGCGGTAGTTGGGCAGTACTTC. Translation gives CASSQVGGQAVVGQYF. The V gene is TRBV3-1 (or the pseudogene TRBV3-2), the J gene TRBJ2-7; maybe TRBD2 (7 bases). V gave up 1 base and J gave up 9 bases, with 22 bases separating them. The germline V gene has CDR1 LGHDT and CDR2 YNNKEL (reference sequence). The CDR3 is 16 residues long.

The chain is built from TRBV6-5 and TRBJ2-3, with D perhaps TRBD2 (6 bases). The CDR3 totals 13 residues. Trimming stripped 5 bases from V and 6 bases from J, with 12 bases between. In germline, CDR1 is MNHEY, CDR2 SVGAGI. CDR3 coding DNA: TGTGCCAGCAGTAAACGACGGGAGGATACGCAGTATTTT. As protein: CASSKRREDTQYF.

The CDR3 reads CASQGVRNSPLHF. For the CDR3, the DNA is TGTGCCAGTCAGGGGGTGCGTAATTCACCCCTCCACTTT. The J gene is TRBJ1-6, the V gene TRBV10-3; TRBD1 aligns across 7 bases. J gave up 6 bases and V 10 bases, and 6 bases lay outside the gene matches. The CDR3 spans 13 residues. CDR1 and CDR2 from the germline V gene are ENHRY and SYGVKD.

V is TRBV3-1 (or the pseudogene TRBV3-2) and J is TRBJ1-1; the D gene is possibly TRBD1 (5 bases). CDR1 and CDR2 from the germline V gene are LGHDT and YNNKEL (reference sequence). The V end was cut by 8 bases, the J end by 4 bases, with 14 bases between. CDR3 size: 13 residues. For the CDR3, the DNA is TGTGCCAGCGAGGCCCCGGGGGGCACTGAAGCTTTCTTT. Translated, it gives CASEAPGGTEAFF.

Only one count was recorded for this clone. The gene calls are TRBV12-3 or TRBV12-4 and TRBJ1-2; 7 bases align to TRBD1. Trimming cost V 2 bases and J 8 bases; bases outside gene matches: 5. The CDR3 covers 13 residues. CDR3 loop: CASSLNRGRGYTF. Here the CDR3 DNA reads TGTGCCAGCAGTTTAAACAGGGGCAGAGGCTACACCTTC.

This clone appeared a single time. The rearrangement links TRBV7-8 to TRBJ1-1; D may be TRBD1 (6 bases). The CDR3 runs 14 residues. In germline, CDR1 is SGHVS, CDR2 FQNEAQ. The V end lost 5 bases, the J end lost 7 bases, and 17 bases lay between the germline ends. The CDR3 loop is CASSLKMTGIEAFF. The CDR3 region has the DNA TGTGCCAGCAGCCTTAAAATGACAGGAATTGAAGCTTTCTTT.

The rearrangement joins TRBV12-3 or TRBV12-4 to TRBJ1-1; 8 bases match TRBD1. V trimming: 8 bases; J trimming: 9 bases; junction bases outside the gene matches: 8. The CDR3 sequence is 12 residues long. The CDR3 bases are TGTGCCAGCGCCAAAACAGGGGGTAAAGCTTTCTTT. This gives the protein CASAKTGGKAFF.

Notes on this clone: Other DNA sequences in the sample encode the same CDR3. This chain joins TRBV30 and TRBJ1-1, with D hard to call. The CDR3 runs 13 residues. Germline V gene lookup returns CDR1 GTSNPN and CDR2 SVGIG (reference sequence). The germline V and J ends were trimmed by 0 bases and 3 bases, with 8 bases remaining between them. This CDR3 is CAWSVSRDTEAFF. As DNA, the CDR3 is TGTGCCTGGAGTGTATCCCGGGACACTGAAGCTTTCTTT. The full variable domain, in which reference TRBV30 and TRBJ1-1 provide the parts outside the CDR3, is SQTIHQWPATLVQPVGSPLSLECTVEGTSNPNLYWYRQAAGRGLQLLFYSVGIGQISSEVPQNLSASRPQDRQFILSSKKLLLSDSGFYLCAWSVSRDTEAFFGQGTRLTVV.

This chain connects TRBV30 to TRBJ1-6; maybe TRBD1 (5 bases). Looked up from germline, CDR1 is GTSNPN and CDR2 is SVGIG (reference sequence). With 0 bases removed from V and 11 bases from J, the gap between germline ends came to 14 bases. The CDR3 is 14 amino acids. The CDR3 DNA is TGTGCCTGGAGTGTACAGGTCCGACGGCCACCCCTCCACTTT. Translated: CAWSVQVRRPPLHF.

The chain has TRBV6-2 or TRBV6-3 and TRBJ1-2; D is ambiguous. CDR3 size: 13 residues. Between the trimmed V and J ends, which lost 5 bases and 5 bases, there was a span of 12 bases. CDR1 is MNHEY and CDR2 is SVGEGT in the germline V gene. CDR3 in amino acids: CASSINKEYGYTF. The CDR3 DNA is TGTGCCAGCAGTATTAATAAGGAGTATGGCTACACCTTC.

V gene TRBV5-1 combines with J gene TRBJ1-1; D is uncertain. V was shortened by 3 bases and J by 2 bases, with 8 bases between the two germline ends. Germline assignment: CDR1 SGHRS and CDR2 YFSETQ. There are 13 residues in the CDR3. CDR3 in amino acids: CASSYGSNTEAFF. The CDR3 region has the DNA TGCGCCAGCAGCTACGGGAGCAACACTGAAGCTTTCTTT. Combining the CDR3 with reference TRBV5-1 and TRBJ1-1 gives the whole variable domain KAGVTQTPRYLIKTRGQQVTLSCSPISGHRSVSWYQQTPGQGLQFLFEYFSETQRNKGNFPGRFSGRQFSNSRSEMNVSTLELGDSALYLCASSYGSNTEAFFGQGTRLTVV.